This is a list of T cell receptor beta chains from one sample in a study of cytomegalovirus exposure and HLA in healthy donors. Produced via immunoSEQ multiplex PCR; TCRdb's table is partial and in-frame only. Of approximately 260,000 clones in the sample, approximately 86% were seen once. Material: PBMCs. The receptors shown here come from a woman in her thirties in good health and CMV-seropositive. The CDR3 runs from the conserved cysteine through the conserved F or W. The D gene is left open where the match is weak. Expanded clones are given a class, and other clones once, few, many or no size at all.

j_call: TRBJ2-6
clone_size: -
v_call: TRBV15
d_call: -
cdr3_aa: CATSRDQRAAHSGANVLTF
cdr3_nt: TGTGCCACCAGCAGAGATCAGAGGGCAGCCCACTCTGGGGCCAACGTCCTGACTTTC

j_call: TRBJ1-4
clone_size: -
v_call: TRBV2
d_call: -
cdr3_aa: CASINREQRNEKLFF
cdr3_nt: TGTGCCAGCATTAACCGGGAACAAAGAAATGAAAAACTGTTTTTT

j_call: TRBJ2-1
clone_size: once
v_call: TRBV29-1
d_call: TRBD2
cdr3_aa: CSVERLAGEGNEQFF
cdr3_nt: TGCAGCGTTGAACGGCTAGCGGGAGAGGGCAATGAGCAGTTCTTC

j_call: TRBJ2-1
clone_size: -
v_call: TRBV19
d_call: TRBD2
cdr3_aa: CASSAGGLSNEQFF
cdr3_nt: TGTGCCAGTAGTGCGGGAGGACTGTCTAATGAGCAGTTCTTC

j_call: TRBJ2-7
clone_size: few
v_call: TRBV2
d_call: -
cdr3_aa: CASNLAPYEQYF
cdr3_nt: TGTGCCAGCAATCTAGCTCCCTACGAGCAGTACTTC

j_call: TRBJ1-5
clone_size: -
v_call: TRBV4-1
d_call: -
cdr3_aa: CASSQVGPPIAYQPQHF
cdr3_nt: TGCGCCAGCAGCCAAGTGGGTCCCCCCATAGCCTATCAGCCCCAGCATTTT

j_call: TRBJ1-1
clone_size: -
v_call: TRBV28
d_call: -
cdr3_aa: CASTGPGGNTEAFF
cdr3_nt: TGTGCCAGCACCGGACCGGGGGGGAACACTGAAGCTTTCTTT

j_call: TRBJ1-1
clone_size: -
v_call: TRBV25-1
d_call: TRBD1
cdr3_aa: CASRGQGGVTEAFF
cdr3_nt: TGTGCCAGCAGGGGTCAAGGGGGCGTCACTGAAGCTTTCTTT

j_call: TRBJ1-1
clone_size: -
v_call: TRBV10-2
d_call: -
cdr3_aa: CASSERRRDTEAFF
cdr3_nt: TGCGCCAGCAGTGAAAGGCGGAGGGACACTGAAGCTTTCTTT

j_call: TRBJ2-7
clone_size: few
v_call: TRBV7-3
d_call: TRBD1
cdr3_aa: CASSRGQDSYEQYF
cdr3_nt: TGTGCCAGCAGCCGCGGACAGGACTCCTACGAGCAGTACTTC

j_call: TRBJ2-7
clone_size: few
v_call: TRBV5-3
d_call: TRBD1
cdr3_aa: CARSFIRDSCPYEQYF
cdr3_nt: TGTGCCAGAAGCTTTATCCGGGACAGCTGCCCATACGAGCAGTACTTC

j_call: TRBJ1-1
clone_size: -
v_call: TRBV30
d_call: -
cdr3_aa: CAWSVSYTEAFF
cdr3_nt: TGTGCCTGGAGTGTATCGTACACTGAAGCTTTCTTT

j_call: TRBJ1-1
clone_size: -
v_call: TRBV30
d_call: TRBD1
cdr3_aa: CAWSKGQGTEAFF
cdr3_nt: TGTGCCTGGAGTAAAGGACAGGGGACTGAAGCTTTCTTT

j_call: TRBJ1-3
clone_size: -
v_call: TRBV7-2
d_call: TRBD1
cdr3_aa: CASSLRQGVGGNTIYF
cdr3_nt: TGTGCCAGCAGCTTGCGACAGGGGGTGGGTGGAAACACCATATATTTT

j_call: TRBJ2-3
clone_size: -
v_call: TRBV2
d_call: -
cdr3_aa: CASTQLVSGDTQYF
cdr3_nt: TGTGCCAGCACCCAACTCGTTAGCGGTGATACGCAGTATTTT

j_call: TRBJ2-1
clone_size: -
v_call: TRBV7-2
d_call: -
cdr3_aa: CASSLAPSPNEQFF
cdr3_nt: TGTGCCAGCAGCTTAGCTCCTAGCCCTAATGAGCAGTTCTTC

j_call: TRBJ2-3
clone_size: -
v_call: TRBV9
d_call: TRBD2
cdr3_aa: CASSVGGSADTQYF
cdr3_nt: TGTGCCAGCAGCGTTGGCGGGAGTGCAGATACGCAGTATTTT

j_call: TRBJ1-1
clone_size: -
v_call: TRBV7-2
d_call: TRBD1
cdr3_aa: CASSLEWAGGTEAFF
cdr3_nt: TGTGCCAGCAGCTTAGAATGGGCAGGGGGCACTGAAGCTTTCTTT

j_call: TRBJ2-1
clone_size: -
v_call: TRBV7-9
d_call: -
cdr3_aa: CASSPAGAGGEQFF
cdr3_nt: TGTGCCAGCAGCCCCGCTGGGGCCGGCGGTGAGCAGTTCTTC

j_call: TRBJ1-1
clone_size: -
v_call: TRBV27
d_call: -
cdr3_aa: CASSLQPGNTEAFF
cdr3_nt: TGTGCCAGCAGTTTACAGCCGGGGAACACTGAAGCTTTCTTT

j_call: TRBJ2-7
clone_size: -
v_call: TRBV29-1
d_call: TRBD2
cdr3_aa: CSVAWAGAGEQYF
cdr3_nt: TGCAGCGTTGCGTGGGCGGGAGCTGGGGAGCAGTACTTC

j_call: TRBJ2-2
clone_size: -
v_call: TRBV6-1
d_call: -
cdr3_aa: CASTGRMNTGELFF
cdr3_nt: TGTGCCAGCACAGGCCGTATGAACACCGGGGAGCTGTTTTTT

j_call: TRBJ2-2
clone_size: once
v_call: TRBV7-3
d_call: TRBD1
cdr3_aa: CASSLTGGSGTGELFF
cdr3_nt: TGTGCCAGCAGCCTTACAGGGGGCTCGGGCACCGGGGAGCTGTTTTTT

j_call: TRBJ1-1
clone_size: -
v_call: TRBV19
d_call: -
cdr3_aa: CASSISGVGTEAFF
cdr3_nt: TGTGCCAGTAGTATTTCGGGGGTAGGCACTGAAGCTTTCTTT

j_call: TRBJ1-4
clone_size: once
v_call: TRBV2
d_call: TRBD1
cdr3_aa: CASTGDEKLFF
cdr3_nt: TGTGCCAGTACAGGGGATGAAAAACTGTTTTTT

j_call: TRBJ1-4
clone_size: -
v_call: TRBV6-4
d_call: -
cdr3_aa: CASSKEVATNEKLFF
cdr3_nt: TGTGCCAGCAGCAAGGAGGTTGCAACTAATGAAAAACTGTTTTTT

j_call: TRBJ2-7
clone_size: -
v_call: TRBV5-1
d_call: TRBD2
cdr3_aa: CASSPTRGVGPEQYF
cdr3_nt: TGCGCCAGCAGCCCCACACGGGGGGTCGGCCCCGAGCAGTACTTC

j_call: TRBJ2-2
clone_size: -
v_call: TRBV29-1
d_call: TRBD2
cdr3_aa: CSVTSGRAWSAGELFF
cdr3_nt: TGCAGCGTTACTAGCGGGAGGGCCTGGAGCGCCGGGGAGCTGTTTTTT

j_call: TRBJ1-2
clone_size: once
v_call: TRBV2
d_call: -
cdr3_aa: CASSNTPGQSPYGYTF
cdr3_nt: TGTGCCAGCAGCAACACGCCGGGACAATCCCCCTATGGCTACACCTTC

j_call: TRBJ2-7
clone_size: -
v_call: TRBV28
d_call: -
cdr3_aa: CASSETGPRGNEQYF
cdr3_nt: TGTGCCAGCAGTGAGACCGGGCCCCGCGGGAACGAGCAGTACTTC

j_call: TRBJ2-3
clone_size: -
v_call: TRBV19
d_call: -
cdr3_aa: CASSMTGMGTDTQYF
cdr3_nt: TGTGCCAGTAGTATGACCGGGATGGGCACAGATACGCAGTATTTT

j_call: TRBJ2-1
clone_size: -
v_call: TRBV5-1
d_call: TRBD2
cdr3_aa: CASSVSGSSAYNEQFF
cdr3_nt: TGCGCCAGCAGCGTTAGCGGGAGTTCTGCCTACAATGAGCAGTTCTTC

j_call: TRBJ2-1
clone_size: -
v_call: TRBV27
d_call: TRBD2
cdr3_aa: CASSLGLGVINEQFF
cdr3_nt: TGTGCCAGCAGTTTAGGACTAGGCGTTATCAATGAGCAGTTCTTC

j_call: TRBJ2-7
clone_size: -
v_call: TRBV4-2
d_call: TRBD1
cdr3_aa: CASSQGQVDLYEQYF
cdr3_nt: TGTGCCAGCAGCCAGGGACAGGTTGATCTCTACGAGCAGTACTTC

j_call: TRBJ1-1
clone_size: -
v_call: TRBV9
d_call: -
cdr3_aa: CASSVGAGYTEAFF
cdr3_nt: TGTGCCAGCAGCGTTGGGGCGGGGTACACTGAAGCTTTCTTT

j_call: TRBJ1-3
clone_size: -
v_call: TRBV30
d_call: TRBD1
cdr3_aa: CAWLTTGGNLFSGNTIYF
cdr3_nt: TGTGCCTGGCTTACCACAGGGGGGAATCTTTTCTCTGGAAACACCATATATTTT

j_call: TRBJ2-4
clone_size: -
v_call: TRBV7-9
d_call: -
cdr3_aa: CASSLTAGPAKNIQYF
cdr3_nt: TGTGCCAGCAGCTTAACGGCAGGGCCAGCCAAAAACATTCAGTACTTC

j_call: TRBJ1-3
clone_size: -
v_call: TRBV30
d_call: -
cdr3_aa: CAWSVRGRNTIYF
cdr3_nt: TGTGCCTGGAGTGTAAGAGGGAGAAACACCATATATTTT